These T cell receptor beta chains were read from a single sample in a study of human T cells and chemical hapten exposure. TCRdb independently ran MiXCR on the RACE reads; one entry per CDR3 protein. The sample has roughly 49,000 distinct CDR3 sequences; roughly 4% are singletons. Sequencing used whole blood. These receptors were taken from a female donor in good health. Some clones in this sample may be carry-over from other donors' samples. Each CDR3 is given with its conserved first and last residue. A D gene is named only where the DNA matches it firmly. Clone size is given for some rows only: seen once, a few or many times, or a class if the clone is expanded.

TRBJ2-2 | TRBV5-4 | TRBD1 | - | TGTGCCAGCAGCCCGGGACAGGGGTTGGGCGGGGAGCTGTTTTTT | CASSPGQGLGGELFF
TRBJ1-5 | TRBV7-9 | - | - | TGTGCCAGCACCCTACAGGGATGCCAGCCCCAGCATTTT | CASTLQGCQPQHF
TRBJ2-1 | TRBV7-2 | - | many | TGTGCCAGCAGCTTAGACCTTACCGGGACAGAGCAGTTCTTC | CASSLDLTGTEQFF
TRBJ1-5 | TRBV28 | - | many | TGTGCCAGCAGTCCAAATTATCAGCCCCAGCATTTT | CASSPNYQPQHF
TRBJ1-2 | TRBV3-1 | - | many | TGTGCCAGCAGCCAAGATCTGCATAACTATGGCTACACCTTC | CASSQDLHNYGYTF
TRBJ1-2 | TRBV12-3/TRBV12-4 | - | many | TGTGCCAGCAGTTTAGCGTCAGGGGACTATGGCTACACCTTC | CASSLASGDYGYTF
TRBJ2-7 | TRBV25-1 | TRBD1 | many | TGTGCCAGCGGGGACAGGAGATACGAGCAGTACTTC | CASGDRRYEQYF
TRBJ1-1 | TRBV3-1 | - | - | TGTGCCAGCAGCCAAGTGCTGAAAGGGGCTGAAGCTTTCTTT | CASSQVLKGAEAFF
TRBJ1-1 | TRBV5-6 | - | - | TGTGCCAGCAGCTCTGACCCCTCCCCGGCTTTCTTT | CASSSDPSPAFF
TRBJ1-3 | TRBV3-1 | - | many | TGTGCCAGCAGCCAAACCATGAGCTCTGGAAACACCATATATTTT | CASSQTMSSGNTIYF
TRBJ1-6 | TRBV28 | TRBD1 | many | TGTGCCAGCAGTGAAACAGGGGTCTCACCCCTCCACTTT | CASSETGVSPLHF
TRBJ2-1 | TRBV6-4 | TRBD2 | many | TGTGCCAGCACCCCGGAAAGCGGGGGGGCTAATGAGCAGTTCTTC | CASTPESGGANEQFF
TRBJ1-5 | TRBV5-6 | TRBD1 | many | TGTGCCAGCAGCTTGGGGGGCCTGGACAGGGAGTATCAGCCCCAGCATTTT | CASSLGGLDREYQPQHF
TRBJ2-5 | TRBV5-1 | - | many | TGCGCCAGCAGCTTAGGGGAAACCCACCAAGAGACCCAGTACTTC | CASSLGETHQETQYF
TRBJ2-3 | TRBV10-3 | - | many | TGTGCCATCAGTGGACAGGAATACACAGATACGCAGTATTTT | CAISGQEYTDTQYF
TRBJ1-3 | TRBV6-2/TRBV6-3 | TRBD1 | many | TGTGCCAGCAGACGGACAGGGGCCGGAAACACCATATATTTT | CASRRTGAGNTIYF
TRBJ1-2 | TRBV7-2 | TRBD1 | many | TGTGCCAGCAGCTTAGCACAGGGGGGCTATGGCTACACCTTC | CASSLAQGGYGYTF
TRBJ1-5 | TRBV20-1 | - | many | TGCAGTGCTTATTCAGTACAGGACCGTATCCGAGGTCAGCCCCAGCATTTT | CSAYSVQDRIRGQPQHF
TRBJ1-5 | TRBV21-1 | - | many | TGTGCCAGCAGAATAAACAGGGTCCCAAGAACCCAGCATTTT | CASRINRVPRTQHF
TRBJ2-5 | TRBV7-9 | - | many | TGTGCCAGCAGCTTATCGGGAGCGCAAGAGACCCAGTACTTC | CASSLSGAQETQYF
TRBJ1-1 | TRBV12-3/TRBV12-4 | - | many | TGTGCCAGCGGGACTTCTCCCCTCGAAGCTTTCTTT | CASGTSPLEAFF
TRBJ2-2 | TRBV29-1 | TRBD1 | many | TGCAGCGTCTCGACAGGGGGTCGGAACACCGGGGAGCTGTTTTTT | CSVSTGGRNTGELFF
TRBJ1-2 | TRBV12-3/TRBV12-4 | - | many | TGTGCCAGCACCACAGGGTATGGCTACACCTTC | CASTTGYGYTF
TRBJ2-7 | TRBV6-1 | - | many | TGTGCCAGCAGTGACCTGCTACAGGGCCGGCAGTACTTC | CASSDLLQGRQYF
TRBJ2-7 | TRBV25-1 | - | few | TGTGCCAGCAGTGAACAAGGATCCTCCTACGAGCAGTACTTC | CASSEQGSSYEQYF
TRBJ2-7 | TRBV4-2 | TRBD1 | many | TGTGCCAGCAGCCAAGTTATGGGGGACAGGGTGGAGTACGAGCAGTACTTC | CASSQVMGDRVEYEQYF
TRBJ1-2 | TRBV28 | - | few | TGTGCCAGCAGTTTATCATTCCCTACTGATGGCTACACCTTC | CASSLSFPTDGYTF
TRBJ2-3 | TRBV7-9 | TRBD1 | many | TGTGCCAGCGAAGGGACAGGAAGCGCCGGGGGGCAGTATTTT | CASEGTGSAGGQYF
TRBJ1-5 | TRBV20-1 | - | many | TGCAGTGCCAGCCCCGGGACGGATAGCAATCAGCCCCAGCATTTT | CSASPGTDSNQPQHF
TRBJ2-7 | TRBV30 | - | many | TGTGCCTGGAGTGTTCTCTACGAGCAGTACTTC | CAWSVLYEQYF
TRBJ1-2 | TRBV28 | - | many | TGTGCCAGCAACGTACAAGGGAGAGGGGACTATGGCTACACCTTC | CASNVQGRGDYGYTF
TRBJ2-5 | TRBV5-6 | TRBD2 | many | TGTGCCAGCAGCTCGGCGTGGGGGGGATTCCCTTTATTGGAGACCCAGTACTTC | CASSSAWGGFPLLETQYF
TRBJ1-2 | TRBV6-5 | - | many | TGTGCCAGCAGTTACCAGACAGGAAAGAACTATGGCTACACCTTC | CASSYQTGKNYGYTF
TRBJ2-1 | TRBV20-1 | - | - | TGCAGTGCTAGGCCCGGTCTGAGCCTGAGCTCCTACAATGAGCAGTTCTTC | CSARPGLSLSSYNEQFF
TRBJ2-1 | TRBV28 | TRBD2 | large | TGTGCCAGCACCCGACTAGCGGACGGGGGCAATGAGCAGTTCTTC | CASTRLADGGNEQFF
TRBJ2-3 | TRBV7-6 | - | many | TGTGCCAGCAGCTTAGGCCTGGGACGTGGGGCAGATACGCAGTATTTT | CASSLGLGRGADTQYF
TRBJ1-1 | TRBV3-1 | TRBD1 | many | TGTGCCAGCAGCCAATACGGAGGGGGCGCGAACACTGAAGCTTTCTTT | CASSQYGGGANTEAFF
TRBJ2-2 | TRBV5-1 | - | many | TGCGCCAGCAGCTTGGAACCCGCGGCGAACACCGGGGAGCTGTTTTTT | CASSLEPAANTGELFF
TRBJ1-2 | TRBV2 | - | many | TGTGCCAGCAGCTATACAACCTATGGCTACACCTTC | CASSYTTYGYTF
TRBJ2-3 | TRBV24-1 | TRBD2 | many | TGTGCCACCAGTGGCCCCAGCGGGGTGGTGGAGGGTACGCAGTATTTT | CATSGPSGVVEGTQYF
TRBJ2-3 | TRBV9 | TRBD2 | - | TGTGCCAGCAGCGTAGTAGCGGGGGGCACAGATACGCAGTATTTT | CASSVVAGGTDTQYF
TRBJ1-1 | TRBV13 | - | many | TGTGCCAGCAGCTCCCTCCGGCTCACTGAAGCTTTCTTT | CASSSLRLTEAFF